These 6 T cell receptor beta chains came from one sample sequenced in a study of T cell responses to AZD1222 COVID-19 vaccine. Libraries were prepared by immunoSEQ multiplex PCR; TCRdb keeps only in-frame clonotypes and omits some of them. The sample lists about 150,000 clones, around nine tenths occurring once. This material consisted of peripheral blood, taken on day 0 of AZD1222 vaccination. All receptors derive from an adult in good health.

This clone was detected a few times. The same CDR3 arises from other DNA sequences in this sample as well. The J gene is TRBJ2-7, the V gene TRBV9; no definite D call. This CDR3 is built from 13 residues. V dropped 0 bases and J dropped 1 base, with 5 bases sitting between them. The germline V gene encodes CDR1 SGDLS and CDR2 YYNGEE. As DNA, the CDR3 is TGTGCCAGCAGCGTAGGGGGTTCCTACGAGCAGTACTTC. Its translation: CASSVGGSYEQYF.

The chain is built from TRBV11-1 and TRBJ2-7, with TRBD1 as a possible D gene (5 bases). The germline CDR1 and CDR2 sequences are SGHAT and FQDESV (reference sequence). This CDR3 has 15 amino acids. Trimming shortened V by 4 bases and J by 4 bases, and 17 bases separated the two germline ends. The CDR3 loop reads CASSSLRGVTYEQYF. Here the CDR3 DNA reads TGTGCCAGCAGCTCGCTAAGGGGCGTAACTTACGAGCAGTACTTC.

This rearrangement joins TRBV5-4 to TRBJ1-2; the match to TRBD1 covers 8 bases. J gave up 7 bases and V 2 bases, and 7 bases lay outside the gene matches. In germline, CDR1 is SGHNT, CDR2 YYREEE (reference sequence). The CDR3 length is 14 residues. The CDR3 spells CASSFRDRGGGYTF. CDR3 bases: TGTGCCAGCAGCTTTCGAGACAGGGGCGGTGGCTACACCTTC.

The J gene is TRBJ1-2, the V gene TRBV2; 7 bases match TRBD1. Germline values: CDR1 SNHLY, CDR2 FYNNEI. V lost 2 bases to trimming and J lost 7 bases; unmatched junction nucleotides: 7. This CDR3 comprises 14 residues. CDR3 in amino acids: CASSELGQVSGYTF. As DNA, the CDR3 is TGTGCCAGCAGTGAATTAGGACAGGTGTCTGGCTACACCTTC.

J is TRBJ1-6 and V is TRBV3-1 (or the pseudogene TRBV3-2), with 8 bases lining up with TRBD1. Trimming cost V 3 bases and J 7 bases; bases outside gene matches: 2. The CDR3 runs 14 residues. Germline CDR1 is LGHDT and CDR2 is YNNKEL (reference sequence). The CDR3 DNA is TGTGCCAGCAGCCACGACAGGGGCAATTCACCCCTCCACTTT. It is translated as CASSHDRGNSPLHF.

This rearrangement joins TRBV27 to TRBJ2-5, with D unclear. Per the germline V gene, CDR1 is MNHEY and CDR2 is SMNVEV (reference sequence). V gave up 4 bases and J gave up 2 bases, with 8 bases separating them. This CDR3 has 13 residues. In DNA form, the CDR3 reads TGTGCCAGCAGTTATCAAGGGCAAGAGACCCAGTACTTC. This gives the protein CASSYQGQETQYF.